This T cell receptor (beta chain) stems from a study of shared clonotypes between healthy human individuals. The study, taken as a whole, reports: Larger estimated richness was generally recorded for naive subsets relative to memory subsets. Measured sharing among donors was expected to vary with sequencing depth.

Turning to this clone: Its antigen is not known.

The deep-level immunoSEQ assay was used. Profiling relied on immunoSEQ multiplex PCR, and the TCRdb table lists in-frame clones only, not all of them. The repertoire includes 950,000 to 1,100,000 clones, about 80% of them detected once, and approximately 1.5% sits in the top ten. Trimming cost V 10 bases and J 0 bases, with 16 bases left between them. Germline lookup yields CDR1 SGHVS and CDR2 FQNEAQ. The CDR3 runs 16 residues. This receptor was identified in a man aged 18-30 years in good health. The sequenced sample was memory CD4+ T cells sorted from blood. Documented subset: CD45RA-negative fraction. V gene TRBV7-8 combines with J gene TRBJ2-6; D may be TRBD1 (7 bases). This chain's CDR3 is CATGGPLFSGANVLTF. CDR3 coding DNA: TGTGCCACAGGGGGGCCCCTTTTCTCTGGGGCCAACGTCCTGACTTTC.